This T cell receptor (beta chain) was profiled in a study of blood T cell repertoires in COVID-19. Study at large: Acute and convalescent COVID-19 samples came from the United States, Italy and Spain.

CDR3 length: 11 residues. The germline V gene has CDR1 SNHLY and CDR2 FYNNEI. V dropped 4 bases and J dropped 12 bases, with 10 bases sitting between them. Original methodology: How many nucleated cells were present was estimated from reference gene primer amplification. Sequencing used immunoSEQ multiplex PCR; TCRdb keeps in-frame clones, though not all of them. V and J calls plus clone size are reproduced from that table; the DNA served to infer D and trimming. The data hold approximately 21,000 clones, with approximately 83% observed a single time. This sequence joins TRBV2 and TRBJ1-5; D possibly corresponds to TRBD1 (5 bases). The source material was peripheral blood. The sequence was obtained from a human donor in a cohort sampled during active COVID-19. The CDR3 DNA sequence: TGTGCCAGCAGTGCTGGACACTTCCAGCATTTT. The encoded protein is CASSAGHFQHF.